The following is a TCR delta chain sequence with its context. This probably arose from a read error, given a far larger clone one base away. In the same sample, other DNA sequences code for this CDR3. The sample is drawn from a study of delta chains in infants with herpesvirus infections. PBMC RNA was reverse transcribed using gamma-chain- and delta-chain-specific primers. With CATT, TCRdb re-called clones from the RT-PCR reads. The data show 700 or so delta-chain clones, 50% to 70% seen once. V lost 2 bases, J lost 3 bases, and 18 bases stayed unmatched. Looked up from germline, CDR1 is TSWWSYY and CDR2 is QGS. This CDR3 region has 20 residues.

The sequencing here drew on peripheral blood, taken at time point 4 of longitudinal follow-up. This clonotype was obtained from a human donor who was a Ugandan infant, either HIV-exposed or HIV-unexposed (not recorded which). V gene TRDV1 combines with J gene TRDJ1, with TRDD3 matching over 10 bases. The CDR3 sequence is CALGELTPSYWGMGSDKLIF. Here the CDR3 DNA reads TGTGCTCTTGGGGAATTAACCCCTTCTTACTGGGGGATGGGATCCGATAAACTCATCTTT.